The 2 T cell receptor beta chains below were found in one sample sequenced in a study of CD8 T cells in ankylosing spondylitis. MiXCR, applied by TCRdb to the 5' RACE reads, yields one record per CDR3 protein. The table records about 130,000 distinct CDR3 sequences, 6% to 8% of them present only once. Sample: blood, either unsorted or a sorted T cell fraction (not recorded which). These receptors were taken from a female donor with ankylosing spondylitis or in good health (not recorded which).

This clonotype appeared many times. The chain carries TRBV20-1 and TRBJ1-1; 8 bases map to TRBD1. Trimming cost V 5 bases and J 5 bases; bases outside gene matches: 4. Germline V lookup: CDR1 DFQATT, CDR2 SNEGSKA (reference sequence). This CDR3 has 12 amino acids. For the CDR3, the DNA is TGCAGTGCTGGACAGGGAACAACTGAAGCTTTCTTT. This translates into CSAGQGTTEAFF.

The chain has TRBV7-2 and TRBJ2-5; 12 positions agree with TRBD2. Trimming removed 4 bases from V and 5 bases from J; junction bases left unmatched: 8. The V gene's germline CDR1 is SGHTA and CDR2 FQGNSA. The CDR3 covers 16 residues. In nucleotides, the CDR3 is TGTGCCAGCAGCTCCAGACTAGCGGGGGTCGGGGAGACCCAGTACTTC. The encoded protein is CASSSRLAGVGETQYF.